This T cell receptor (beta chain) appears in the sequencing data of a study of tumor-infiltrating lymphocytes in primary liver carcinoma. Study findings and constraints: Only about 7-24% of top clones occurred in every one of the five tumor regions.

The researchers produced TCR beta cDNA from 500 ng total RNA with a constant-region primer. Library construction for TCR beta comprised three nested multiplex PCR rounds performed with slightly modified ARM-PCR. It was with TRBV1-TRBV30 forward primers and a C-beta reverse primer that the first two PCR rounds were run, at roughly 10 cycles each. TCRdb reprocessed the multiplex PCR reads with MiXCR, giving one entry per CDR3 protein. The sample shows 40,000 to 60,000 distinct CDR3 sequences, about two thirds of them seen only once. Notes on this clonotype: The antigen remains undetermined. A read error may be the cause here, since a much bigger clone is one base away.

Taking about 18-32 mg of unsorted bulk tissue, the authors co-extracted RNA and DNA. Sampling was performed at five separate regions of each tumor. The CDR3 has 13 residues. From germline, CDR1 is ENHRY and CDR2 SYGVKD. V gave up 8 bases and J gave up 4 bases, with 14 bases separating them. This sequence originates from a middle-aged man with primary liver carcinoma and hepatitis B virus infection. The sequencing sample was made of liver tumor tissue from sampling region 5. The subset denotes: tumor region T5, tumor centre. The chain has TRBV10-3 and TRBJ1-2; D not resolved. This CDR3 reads CAIERGRSYGYTF. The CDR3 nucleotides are TGTGCCATCGAAAGAGGAAGAAGCTATGGCTACACCTTC.